Presented here are 11 T cell receptor beta chains from one specimen sequenced in a study of PD-1 blockade in classical Hodgkin lymphoma. Time point reported: cycle 4 day 1 (C4D1), after less than 7 weeks of nivolumab. Every one of the patients relapsed after autologous stem cell transplantation (brentuximab vedotin exposure was variable). Data came from immunoSEQ multiplex PCR; TCRdb stores just in-frame clones and leaves some out. The data show approximately 29,000 clones, with around 80% seen just once and about 17% held by the top ten. Specimen: peripheral blood mononuclear cells (PBMCs), collected before the fourth cycle of nivolumab. Receptor source: a human donor with classical Hodgkin lymphoma.

J is TRBJ2-7 and V is TRBV28; no definite D call. The germline V and J ends were trimmed by 3 bases and 3 bases, with 9 bases remaining between them. The CDR3 runs to 13 residues. In germline, CDR1 is MDHEN, CDR2 SYDVKM. The CDR3 is CASSFQGLYEQYF. CDR3 DNA sequence: TGTGCCAGCAGTTTCCAAGGGCTCTACGAGCAGTACTTC. The full variable domain, rest sourced from reference TRBV28 and TRBJ2-7, is DVKVTQSSRYLVKRTGEKVFLECVQDMDHENMFWYRQDPGLGLRLIYFSYDVKMKEKGDIPEGYSVSREKKERFSLILESASTNQTSMYLCASSFQGLYEQYFGPGTRLTVT.

This clone was recorded only once. V is TRBV5-1 and J is TRBJ2-3, with D hard to call. The ends were cut back, 0 bases at V and 1 base at J, with 3 bases in the middle. The germline CDR1 and CDR2 sequences are SGHRS and YFSETQ. CDR3 length equals 13 residues. The CDR3 nucleotides are TGCGCCAGCAGCTTGGAACGCACAGATACGCAGTATTTT. Translation: CASSLERTDTQYF.

The genes are TRBV5-1 and TRBJ1-1; 8 nucleotides match TRBD1. The germline gives CDR1 SGHRS, CDR2 YFSETQ. This CDR3 has 15 amino acids. The V segment lost 4 bases and the J segment 5 bases; nucleotides outside the gene matches: 10. This chain's CDR3 is CASSLLATGETEAFF. The CDR3 nucleotides read TGCGCCAGCAGCCTCCTTGCGACAGGGGAAACTGAAGCTTTCTTT.

The rearrangement links TRBV6-1 to TRBJ1-1; D remains unclear. The CDR3 runs to 13 residues. CDR1 and CDR2 (germline): MNHNS, SASEGT. Trimming removed 5 bases at V and 4 bases at J, with 11 bases between. CDR3 DNA: TGTGCCAGCAGTTCTGTCGTTAGCACTGAAGCTTTCTTT. Translated: CASSSVVSTEAFF.

V and J are TRBV5-1 and TRBJ2-2, with 8 bases aligning to TRBD1. This CDR3 contains 16 residues. The junction had 11 bases not matched to a gene; V was cut back by 4 bases and J by 6 bases. From germline, CDR1 is SGHRS and CDR2 YFSETQ. The DNA for the CDR3 is TGCGCCAGCAGCCTTCGTGGCAGGGGGCTATCCGGGGAGCTGTTTTTT. As protein: CASSLRGRGLSGELFF.

This clone has only a few counts. V usage is TRBV7-2 and J usage is TRBJ1-3, with D perhaps TRBD1 (5 bases). Trimming shortened V by 2 bases and J by 0 bases, and 20 bases separated the two germline ends. The CDR3 has 19 amino acids. Germline assignment: CDR1 SGHTA and CDR2 FQGNSA. The CDR3 loop reads CASSLTHPGTGPSGNTIYF. CDR3 DNA: TGTGCCAGCAGCTTAACCCACCCCGGGACGGGCCCCTCTGGAAACACCATATATTTT.

The chain couples TRBV7-9 to TRBJ1-3; D ambiguous. V was pared by 1 base and J by 3 bases, with 16 bases between. The CDR3 is 17 amino acids. The V gene's germline CDR1 is SEHNR and CDR2 FQNEAQ (reference sequence). CDR3 amino acids: CASSLGWSTTNGNTIYF. The CDR3 DNA reads TGTGCCAGCAGCTTAGGATGGTCGACTACTAATGGAAACACCATATATTTT.

This chain uses TRBV19 with TRBJ1-5; D is uncertain. This CDR3 has 18 amino acids. The V gene's germline CDR1 is LNHDA and CDR2 SQIVND (reference sequence). Trimming left V 4 bases short and J 2 bases short, with 21 bases between. The CDR3 protein is CASSSSLVEGWGNQPQHF. DNA for the CDR3: TGTGCCAGTAGTAGCTCTTTGGTTGAGGGATGGGGCAATCAGCCCCAGCATTTT.

The chain links TRBV18 to TRBJ2-4; no clear D gene. CDR1 is KGHSH, CDR2 LQKENI, per germline. The CDR3 runs 13 residues. The V gene lost 3 bases and the J gene lost 0 bases, with 3 bases spanning the gap. CDR3 residues: CASSPLAKNIQYF. In DNA, the CDR3 is TGTGCCAGCTCACCCCTAGCCAAAAACATTCAGTACTTC.

This chain connects TRBV6-1 to TRBJ2-3; D is unclear. CDR1 is MNHNS, CDR2 SASEGT, per germline. V was shortened by 4 bases and J by 2 bases, with 13 bases between the two germline ends. The CDR3 consists of 15 residues. Here the CDR3 reads CASSVEARATDTQYF. CDR3 DNA sequence: TGTGCCAGCAGTGTGGAAGCCAGAGCCACAGATACGCAGTATTTT.

This clone has a handful of counts. J is TRBJ2-3 and V is TRBV29-1; TRBD2 matches 15 bases. In germline, CDR1 is SQVTM, CDR2 ANQGSEA. V shed 8 bases and J 5 bases; nucleotides not matched to a gene: 2. The CDR3 runs to 13 residues. DNA for the CDR3: TGCAGCTCGGGACTAGCGGGAGGAGATACGCAGTATTTT. This gives the protein CSSGLAGGDTQYF.